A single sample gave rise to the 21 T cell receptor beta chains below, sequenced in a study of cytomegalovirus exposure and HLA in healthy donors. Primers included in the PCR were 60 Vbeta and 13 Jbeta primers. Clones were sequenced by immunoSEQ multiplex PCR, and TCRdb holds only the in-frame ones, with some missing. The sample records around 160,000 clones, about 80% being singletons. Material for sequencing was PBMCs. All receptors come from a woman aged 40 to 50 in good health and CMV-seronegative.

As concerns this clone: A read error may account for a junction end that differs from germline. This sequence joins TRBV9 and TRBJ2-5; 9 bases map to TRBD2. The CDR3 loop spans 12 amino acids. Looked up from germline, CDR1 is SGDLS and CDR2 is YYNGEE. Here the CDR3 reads CASSGSQETQYF. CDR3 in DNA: TGTGCCAGTAGCGGGAGCCAAGAGACCCAGTACTTC.

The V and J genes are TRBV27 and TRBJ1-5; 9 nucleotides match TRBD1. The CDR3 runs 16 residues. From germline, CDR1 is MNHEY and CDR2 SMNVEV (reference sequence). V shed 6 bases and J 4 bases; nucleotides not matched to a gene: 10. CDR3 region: CASRPSTGTGNQPQHF. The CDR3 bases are TGTGCCAGCAGACCCTCAACCGGGACAGGGAATCAGCCCCAGCATTTT.

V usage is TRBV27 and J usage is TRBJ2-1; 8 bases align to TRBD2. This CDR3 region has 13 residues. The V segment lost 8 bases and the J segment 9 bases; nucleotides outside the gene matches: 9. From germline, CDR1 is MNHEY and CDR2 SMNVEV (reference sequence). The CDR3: CASSRREGTEQFF. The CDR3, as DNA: TGTGCCAGCTCCCGCCGGGAGGGGACTGAGCAGTTCTTC.

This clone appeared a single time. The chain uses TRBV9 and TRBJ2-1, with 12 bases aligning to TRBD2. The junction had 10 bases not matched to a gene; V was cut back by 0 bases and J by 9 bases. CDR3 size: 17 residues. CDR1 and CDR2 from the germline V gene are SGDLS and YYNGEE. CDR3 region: CASSVVSASGRESEQFF. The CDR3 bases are TGTGCCAGCAGCGTAGTGTCTGCTAGCGGGAGGGAAAGTGAGCAGTTCTTC.

DNA of the CDR3: TGTGCCAGCAGTGTCCGGAGCGGGGGGTCCTACGAGCAGTACTTC. Protein product: CASSVRSGGSYEQYF. The chain links TRBV2 to TRBJ2-7; 9 bases are shared with TRBD2. The ends lost 4 bases at V and 1 base at J; junction bases unmatched: 5. Germline CDR1 is SNHLY and CDR2 is FYNNEI. This CDR3 has 15 residues.

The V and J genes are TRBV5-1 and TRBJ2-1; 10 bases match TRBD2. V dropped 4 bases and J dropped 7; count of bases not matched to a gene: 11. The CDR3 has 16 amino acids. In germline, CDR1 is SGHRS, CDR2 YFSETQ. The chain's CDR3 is CASSAPGLATLNEQFF. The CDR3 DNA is TGCGCCAGCAGCGCGCCGGGACTAGCGACTTTAAATGAGCAGTTCTTC.

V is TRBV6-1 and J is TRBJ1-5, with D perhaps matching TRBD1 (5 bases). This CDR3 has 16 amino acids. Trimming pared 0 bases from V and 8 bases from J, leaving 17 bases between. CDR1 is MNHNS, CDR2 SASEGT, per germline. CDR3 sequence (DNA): TGTGCCAGCAGTGAAGCACTTCACCTCAGGGCGGAGCCCCAGCATTTT. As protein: CASSEALHLRAEPQHF.

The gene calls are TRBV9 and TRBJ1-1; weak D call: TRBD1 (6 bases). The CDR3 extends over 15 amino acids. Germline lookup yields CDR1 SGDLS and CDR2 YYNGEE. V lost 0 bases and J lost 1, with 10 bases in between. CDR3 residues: CASSVDGRGNTEAFF. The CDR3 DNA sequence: TGTGCCAGCAGCGTAGACGGCAGGGGGAACACTGAAGCTTTCTTT.

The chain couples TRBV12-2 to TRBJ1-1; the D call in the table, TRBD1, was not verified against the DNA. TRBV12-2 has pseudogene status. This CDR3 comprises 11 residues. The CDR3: CASRFMTEAFF. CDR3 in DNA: TGTGCAAGTCGCTTCATGACTGAAGCTTTCTTT.

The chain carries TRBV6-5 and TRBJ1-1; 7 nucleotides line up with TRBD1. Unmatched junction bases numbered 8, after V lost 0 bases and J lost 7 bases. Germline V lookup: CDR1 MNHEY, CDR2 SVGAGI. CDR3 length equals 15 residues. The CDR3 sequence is CASSYSKGQRREAFF. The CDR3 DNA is TGTGCCAGCAGTTACTCGAAGGGACAGCGCCGTGAAGCTTTCTTT.

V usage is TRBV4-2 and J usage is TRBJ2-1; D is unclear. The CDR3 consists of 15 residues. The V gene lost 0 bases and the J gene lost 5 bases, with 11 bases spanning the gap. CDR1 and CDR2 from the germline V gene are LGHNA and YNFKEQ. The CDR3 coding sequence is TGTGCCAGCAGCCAAGATGGAGTAGCCAACAATGAGCAGTTCTTC. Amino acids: CASSQDGVANNEQFF.

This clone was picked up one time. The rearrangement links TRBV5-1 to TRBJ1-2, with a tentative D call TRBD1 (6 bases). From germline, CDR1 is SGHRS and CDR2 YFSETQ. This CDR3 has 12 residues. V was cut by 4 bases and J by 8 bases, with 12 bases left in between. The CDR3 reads CASSGPTGGYTF. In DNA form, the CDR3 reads TGCGCCAGCAGCGGCCCCACAGGGGGCTACACCTTC.

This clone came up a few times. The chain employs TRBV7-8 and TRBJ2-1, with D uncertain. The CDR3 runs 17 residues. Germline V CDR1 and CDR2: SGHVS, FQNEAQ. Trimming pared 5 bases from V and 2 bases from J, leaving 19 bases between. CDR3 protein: CASSPLEGLLTYNEQFF. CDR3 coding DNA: TGTGCCAGCAGCCCCCTCGAAGGCTTACTAACCTACAATGAGCAGTTCTTC.

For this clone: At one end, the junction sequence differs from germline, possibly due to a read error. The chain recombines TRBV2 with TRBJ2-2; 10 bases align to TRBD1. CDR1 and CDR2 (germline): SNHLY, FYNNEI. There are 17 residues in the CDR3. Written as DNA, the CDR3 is TGTGCGAGCAGGTGGTTGACAGGGGGCGAAGGCACCGGGGAGCTGTTTTTT. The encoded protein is CASRWLTGGEGTGELFF.

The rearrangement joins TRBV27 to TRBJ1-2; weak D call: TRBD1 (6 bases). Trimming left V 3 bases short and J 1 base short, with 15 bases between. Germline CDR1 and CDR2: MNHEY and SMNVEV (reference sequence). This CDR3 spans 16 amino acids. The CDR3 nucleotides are TGTGCCAGCAGTTTGATGGGGGGGCAGGATAACTATGGCTACACCTTC. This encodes CASSLMGGQDNYGYTF.

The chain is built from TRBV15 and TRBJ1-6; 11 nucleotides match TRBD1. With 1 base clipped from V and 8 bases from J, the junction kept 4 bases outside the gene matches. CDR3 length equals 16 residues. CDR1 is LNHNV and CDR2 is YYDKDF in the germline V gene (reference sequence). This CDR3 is CATSRVGTGGDSPLHF. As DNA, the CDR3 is TGTGCCACCAGCAGAGTCGGGACAGGGGGAGATTCACCCCTCCACTTT.

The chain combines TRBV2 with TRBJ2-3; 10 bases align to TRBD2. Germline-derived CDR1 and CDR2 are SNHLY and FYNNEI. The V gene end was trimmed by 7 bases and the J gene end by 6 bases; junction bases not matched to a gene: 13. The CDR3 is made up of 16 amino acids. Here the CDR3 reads CASTMPLAGVSDTQYF. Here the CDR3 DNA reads TGTGCCAGCACCATGCCCCTAGCGGGAGTATCGGATACGCAGTATTTT.

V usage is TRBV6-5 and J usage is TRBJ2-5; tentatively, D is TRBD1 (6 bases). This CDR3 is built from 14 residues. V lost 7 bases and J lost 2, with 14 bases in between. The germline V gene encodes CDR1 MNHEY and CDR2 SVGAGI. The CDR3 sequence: CASKQGLNQETQYF. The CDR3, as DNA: TGTGCCAGCAAACAGGGATTAAATCAAGAGACCCAGTACTTC.

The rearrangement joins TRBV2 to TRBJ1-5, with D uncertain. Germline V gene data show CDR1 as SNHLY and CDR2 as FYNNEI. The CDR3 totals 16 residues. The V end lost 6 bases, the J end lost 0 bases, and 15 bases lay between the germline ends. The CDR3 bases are TGTGCCAGCAGCGTGACGGGTTATGGTAGCAATCAGCCCCAGCATTTT. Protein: CASSVTGYGSNQPQHF.

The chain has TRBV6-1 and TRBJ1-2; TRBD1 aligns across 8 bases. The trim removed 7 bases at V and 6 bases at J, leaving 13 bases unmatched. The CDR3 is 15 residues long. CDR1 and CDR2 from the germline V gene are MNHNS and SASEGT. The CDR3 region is CASKLGVSGGNGYTF. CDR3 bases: TGTGCCAGCAAATTGGGGGTGTCAGGGGGCAATGGCTACACCTTC.

In DNA form, the CDR3 reads TGTGCCATCAGTGGAAGGGGAAGAGAAGAGACCCAGTACTTC. This translates into CAISGRGREETQYF. The V call is TRBV10-3, the J call TRBJ2-5; maybe TRBD1 (5 bases). The V gene lost 4 bases and the J gene lost 3 bases, with 12 bases spanning the gap. There are 14 residues in the CDR3. CDR1 ENHRY and CDR2 SYGVKD come from the germline V gene.